This TCR beta chain was captured in a study of OX40 agonist ivuxolimab in advanced cancers. Germline V gene data show CDR1 as SGHRS and CDR2 as YFSETQ. Losses at the gene ends were 4 bases for V and 1 base for J; bases not matched to a gene: 4. This CDR3 has 14 residues. TCRdb keeps only in-frame clones here, not all; method: immunoSEQ multiplex PCR. This table holds tens of thousands of clones, 75% to 95% found once. The chain carries TRBV5-1 and TRBJ1-1; 7 bases align to TRBD1. This receptor was obtained from an adult with an advanced solid tumor such as melanoma, head and neck, liver or kidney cancer. Sequences were derived from CD4+ or CD8+ T cells sorted from blood, sampled in a trial of the OX40 agonist ivuxolimab. The CDR3 DNA reads as TGCGCCAGCAGCCACGGACAGGAGAACACTGAAGCTTTCTTT. Translating gives CASSHGQENTEAFF.